The 2 T cell receptor beta chains listed next were all sequenced from one sample in a study of T-cell reconstitution after alpha-beta-depleted transplantation in children. Molecular barcoding with unique molecular identifiers was used for the TCRbeta library. MiXCR was run by TCRdb on the PCR reads, yielding one entry per CDR3 protein. The table has around 300,000 distinct CDR3 sequences, about 9.9% seen once; the top ten hold about 20%. Here the sequenced sample was peripheral blood, taken 180 days after TCRalphabeta/CD19-depleted stem cell transplant. The source is a male patient aged 2 to 9 who had a stem cell transplant for chronic granulomatous disease, so the T cells may come from the graft donor.

This clonotype was observed at least ten times. The chain couples TRBV20-1 to TRBJ2-3; possibly TRBD1 for D (6 bases). This CDR3 has 16 amino acids. With 5 bases removed from V and 2 bases from J, the gap between germline ends came to 20 bases. Germline V gene data show CDR1 as DFQATT and CDR2 as SNEGSKA (reference sequence). CDR3 sequence: CSALDSARVVTDTQYF. Here the CDR3 DNA reads TGCAGTGCTCTGGACAGCGCCAGGGTAGTCACAGATACGCAGTATTTT.

There are many counts of this clonotype. The V and J genes are TRBV5-1 and TRBJ2-2; D is uncertain. The CDR3 contains 14 residues. Trimming shortened V by 1 base and J by 4 bases, and 8 bases separated the two germline ends. CDR1 SGHRS and CDR2 YFSETQ come from the germline V gene. The CDR3 spells CASSLLATTGELFF. The CDR3 DNA is TGCGCCAGCAGCTTGTTGGCAACCACCGGGGAGCTGTTTTTT.